This TCR beta chain was observed in a study of cytomegalovirus exposure and HLA in healthy donors. Overall study findings and caveats: Rare sequences made up most TCRs, while some public TCRs were found in many donors. The TCR clusters that emerged in the first cohort tended, a later analysis found, to co-occur in the 95 to 150 validation repertoires. Cytomegalovirus association was listed for around 180 TCR beta chains.

Profiling relied on immunoSEQ multiplex PCR, and the TCRdb table lists in-frame clones only, not all of them. There are over 60,000 clones in the sample; roughly 95% occur only once, and 3% to 3.5% lies in the top ten. Germline CDR1 is SGHTA and CDR2 is FQGNSA. V was shortened by 0 bases and J by 0 bases, with 8 bases between the two germline ends. The CDR3 is 15 residues long. On this clone itself: Its target is unknown.

The sample was PBMCs. The clonotype originates from a man younger than 35 in good health and CMV-seronegative. V usage is TRBV7-2 and J usage is TRBJ1-1; the D is unclear. CDR3 sequence: CASSLAGGVNTEAFF. The CDR3 DNA follows: TGTGCCAGCAGCTTAGCCGGCGGGGTGAACACTGAAGCTTTCTTT.